The 18 T cell receptor beta chains reported below all come from one sample, sequenced in a study of STAT5B mutations in CD4+ large granular lymphocyte leukemia. Clones were sequenced by immunoSEQ multiplex PCR, and TCRdb holds only the in-frame ones, with some missing. The sample holds 30,000 to 40,000 clones, over 65% seen once. The sequenced sample was CD4+ T cells from blood buffy coats. The receptors here all came from a human donor in good health.

The CDR3 coding sequence is TGCGCCAGCAGCCAGCAGGGGTCTGGGGCCAACGTCCTGACTTTC. Protein sequence: CASSQQGSGANVLTF. This rearrangement joins TRBV4-3 to TRBJ2-6, with D possibly TRBD1 on 6 matching bases. V gave up 3 bases and J gave up 1 base, with 7 bases separating them. The CDR3 spans 15 residues. CDR1 LGHNA and CDR2 YSLEER come from the germline V gene.

V is TRBV2 and J is TRBJ1-4; TRBD1 is a possible D gene (5 bases). Deletions cut 1 base from V and 8 bases from J, with 14 bases between. The CDR3 loop spans 15 amino acids. CDR1 is SNHLY, CDR2 FYNNEI, per germline. The CDR3 DNA is TGTGCCAGCAGTGAAGGGACATCGGTTGTGGAAAAACTGTTTTTT. It yields the protein CASSEGTSVVEKLFF.

The V call is TRBV5-6, the J call TRBJ2-5, with D maybe TRBD2 (6 bases). The DNA end is more similar to TRBJ2-7, so the J call may be wrong. From germline, CDR1 is SGHDT and CDR2 YYEEEE. The CDR3 is 15 amino acids. CDR3 bases: TGTGCCAGCAGCTTGGTTAGTGGGGGGTCCCACGAGCAGTACTTC. Amino acids: CASSLVSGGSHEQYF.

This sequence joins TRBV2 and TRBJ2-4, with 16 bases identical to TRBD2. V dropped 0 bases and J dropped 9; count of bases not matched to a gene: 11. Germline values: CDR1 SNHLY, CDR2 FYNNEI. The CDR3 is 19 residues long. CDR3 in amino acids: CASSEAKGLAGGPRIIQYF. In nucleotides, the CDR3 is TGTGCCAGCAGTGAAGCGAAGGGACTAGCGGGGGGGCCTAGGATCATTCAGTACTTC.

The rearrangement links TRBV27 to TRBJ2-7; 12 bases fit TRBD2. Germline-derived CDR1 and CDR2 are MNHEY and SMNVEV (reference sequence). CDR3 length: 16 amino acids. Trimming cost V 5 bases and J 2 bases; bases outside gene matches: 7. This chain's CDR3 is CASSELTSGGTYEQYF. The CDR3 DNA reads as TGTGCCAGCAGTGAATTGACTAGCGGGGGTACCTACGAGCAGTACTTC.

Here the CDR3 DNA reads TGTGCCAGCAGCGGACAGACAGCTAACTATGGCTACACCTTC. This translates into CASSGQTANYGYTF. The chain uses TRBV5-4 and TRBJ1-2; a weak D match, TRBD1 (6 bases). This CDR3 is built from 14 residues. Deletions cut 4 bases from V and 0 bases from J, with 10 bases between. CDR1 and CDR2 (germline): SGHNT, YYREEE (reference sequence).

The chain links TRBV7-8 to TRBJ1-1, with D perhaps matching TRBD1 (5 bases). The ends were cut back, 2 bases at V and 5 bases at J, with 12 bases in the middle. The CDR3 runs 14 residues. CDR1 and CDR2 from the germline V gene are SGHVS and FQNEAQ. The CDR3: CASSLRAGTTEAFF. As DNA, the CDR3 is TGTGCCAGCAGCTTAAGGGCCGGGACGACTGAAGCTTTCTTT. The full variable domain, its missing parts supplied by reference TRBV7-8 and TRBJ1-1, is GAGVSQSPRYKVAKRGQDVALRCDPISGHVSLFWYQQALGQGPEFLTYFQNEAQLDKSGLPSDRFFAERPEGSVSTLKIQRTQQEDSAVYLCASSLRAGTTEAFFGQGTRLTVV.

The chain is built from TRBV19 and TRBJ2-4, with D uncertain. The germline gives CDR1 LNHDA, CDR2 SQIVND (reference sequence). The germline V and J ends were trimmed by 1 base and 0 bases, with 7 bases remaining between them. The CDR3 runs to 15 residues. CDR3 in DNA: TGTGCCAGTAGTATAGTCGGCCTAGCCAAAAACATTCAGTACTTC. Residues: CASSIVGLAKNIQYF.

This clone was observed once. CDR3 protein: CASSGTGTTYEQYF. The CDR3 nucleotides are TGTGCCAGTAGCGGGACCGGGACAACCTACGAGCAGTACTTC. The chain carries TRBV19 and TRBJ2-7; possibly TRBD1 for D (6 bases). This CDR3 comprises 14 residues. Germline CDR1 is LNHDA and CDR2 is SQIVND (reference sequence). V was trimmed by 6 bases and J by 2 bases, leaving 14 bases between them.

The chain combines TRBV6-5 with TRBJ1-4; D is possibly TRBD1 (5 bases). Germline loops: CDR1 MNHEY, CDR2 SVGAGI. Deletions cut 10 bases from V and 8 bases from J, with 17 bases between. The CDR3 is 13 residues long. CDR3 protein: CATSRGDGEKLFF. CDR3 DNA: TGTGCCACCTCGAGAGGGGACGGGGAAAAACTGTTTTTT.

The chain couples TRBV19 to TRBJ2-2; tentative D call: TRBD2 (7 bases). This CDR3 contains 16 residues. Germline loops: CDR1 LNHDA, CDR2 SQIVND (reference sequence). The V gene lost 2 bases and the J gene lost 5 bases, with 15 bases spanning the gap. DNA for the CDR3: TGTGCCAGTAGTATAAGGGGGGGCGCAGGGACCGGGGAGCTGTTTTTT. Protein: CASSIRGGAGTGELFF.

This chain connects TRBV10-3 to TRBJ2-7; D possibly corresponds to TRBD1 (5 bases). CDR3 length: 12 amino acids. Trimming removed 3 bases at V and 6 bases at J, with 9 bases between. CDR1 ENHRY and CDR2 SYGVKD come from the germline V gene. The CDR3 protein is CAISDQGTEQYF. CDR3 DNA: TGTGCCATCAGTGATCAGGGTACCGAGCAGTACTTC.

The chain has TRBV7-9 and TRBJ2-3; D unclear. V lost 3 bases and J lost 6, with 10 bases in between. There are 13 residues in the CDR3. Germline values: CDR1 SEHNR, CDR2 FQNEAQ (reference sequence). The CDR3, as DNA: TGTGCCAGCAGCTTTTACAGCCGTGATACGCAGTATTTT. Protein: CASSFYSRDTQYF.

This clone was counted once. J is TRBJ2-3 and V is TRBV7-2; D is possibly TRBD2 (6 bases). The CDR3 loop spans 14 amino acids. Trimming stripped 3 bases from V and 1 base from J, with 8 bases between. Germline assignment: CDR1 SGHTA and CDR2 FQGNSA. Here the CDR3 DNA reads TGTGCCAGCAGCTTCTCTAGCGGCACAGATACGCAGTATTTT. This codes for CASSFSSGTDTQYF.

This clone was counted a few times. This chain uses TRBV7-9 with TRBJ1-1, with D tentatively TRBD1 (6 bases). The germline V gene encodes CDR1 SEHNR and CDR2 FQNEAQ (reference sequence). The length of the CDR3 is 14 residues. V lost 5 bases and J 1 base, leaving 11 bases between the germline ends. CDR3 amino acids: CASSVQQGNTEAFF. CDR3 DNA sequence: TGTGCCAGCAGCGTACAACAGGGGAACACTGAAGCTTTCTTT. Full variable domain (outside the CDR3, taken from reference TRBV7-9 and TRBJ1-1): DTGVSQNPRHKITKRGQNVTFRCDPISEHNRLYWYRQTLGQGPEFLTYFQNEAQLEKSRLLSDRFSAERPKGSFSTLEIQRTEQGDSAMYLCASSVQQGNTEAFFGQGTRLTVV.

The chain couples TRBV7-9 to TRBJ2-3; D remains ambiguous. Germline V gene data show CDR1 as SEHNR and CDR2 as FQNEAQ (reference sequence). Trimming took off 5 bases at V and 0 bases at J, with 12 bases between the two ends. This CDR3 is 15 amino acids long. The CDR3 protein is CASSGRLSSTDTQYF. The CDR3 nucleotides read TGTGCCAGCAGCGGCAGGCTCTCTAGCACAGATACGCAGTATTTT. Supplemented by reference TRBV7-9 and TRBJ2-3, the full variable domain reads DTGVSQNPRHKITKRGQNVTFRCDPISEHNRLYWYRQTLGQGPEFLTYFQNEAQLEKSRLLSDRFSAERPKGSFSTLEIQRTEQGDSAMYLCASSGRLSSTDTQYFGPGTRLTVL.

The chain employs TRBV5-1 and TRBJ1-4; 7 bases are a match to TRBD1. V lost 0 bases, J lost 7 bases, and 6 bases stayed unmatched. The CDR3 covers 15 residues. Germline V gene sequence: CDR1 SGHRS, CDR2 YFSETQ. CDR3 nucleotides: TGCGCCAGCAGCTTGGAAGGGGGCAGGGGTGAAAAACTGTTTTTT. Protein product: CASSLEGGRGEKLFF.

V is TRBV4-3 and J is TRBJ2-5; 11 bases align to TRBD2. The CDR3 sequence is 16 residues long. Losses at the gene ends were 3 bases for V and 5 bases for J; bases not matched to a gene: 8. Germline assignment: CDR1 LGHNA and CDR2 YSLEER. The CDR3 DNA is TGCGCCAGCAGCCATCAGACTAGCGGGGCTGGGGAGACCCAGTACTTC. Translating gives CASSHQTSGAGETQYF.